This T cell receptor (beta chain) emerged from a study of blood T cell repertoires in COVID-19 (dated by TCRdb to between 2020 and 2021). Regarding the complete study: Collaborator samples came from the United States, Italy and Spain and covered acute and convalescent phases of COVID-19. The prospective study material was composed of cDNA or gDNA derived from T cells, B-cell-depleted T cells, or PBMCs. Subjects who had been exposed to COVID-19, were actively infected with it, or had recovered from it provided the deeply sampled blood TCRbeta repertoires that made up the dataset. A freely available public database, intended as a resource for researchers studying the immune response to SARS-CoV-2, is where the repertoires were released. Samples came from the ongoing ImmuneRACE study (first 160 participants) plus 1,254 subjects from 6 global collaborators. A de-identified subject ID, COVID-19 status, age in years and sex were almost always included in the sample metadata. HLA class I and class II types, where available, came from metadata supplied by the sample provider rather than from assay-based typing. Study-level results and caveats: How much clinical and demographic metadata was included differed by source and by participant, and the metadata was provided uncurated.

With regard to this clone: The clone's antigen remains unknown. No clone much larger than this one lies a single base away; base qualities are absent.

TCRbeta CDR3 regions were amplified from genomic DNA by means of the immunoSEQ Assay, a bias-controlled multiplex PCR. As for the original processing: Nucleated cell counts per sample were estimated from amplification of reference gene primers within the assay. To quantify the absolute abundance of each unique TCRbeta CDR3 rearrangement, sequence reads were collapsed and filtered. For each sample, productive Simpson clonality was calculated by taking the square root of Simpson's diversity index across productive rearrangements. TCRdb obtained this table from immuneACCESS and retained in-frame rearrangements with V and J assigned. These tables miss some clones; where compared with another copy, unresolved V genes account for less than half of the shortfall, and the remainder is unexplained. Clone size and the V and J calls come from that table; the DNA yielded D and trimming. This sample lists around 320,000 clones; 90% were detected once. Together, the top ten hold about 4.5% of the sample.

From the cysteine up to the phenylalanine, the CDR3 has a length of 13 residues. Only the CDR3 DNA stays, 39 bases, in frame from base 1. The germline ends are 11 bases apart after V is trimmed by 0 bases and J by 7 bases. The germline V gene specifies SGHRS as CDR1 and YFSETQ as CDR2. Enrolling through a virtual design, the prospective study's participants ranged in age from about 18 to 100 years and lived across more than 20 United States geographic areas. To assign participants to cohorts, the prospective study relied on clinical history that participants themselves reported in a screening survey and a study questionnaire. In the prospective study, whole blood, serum and a nasopharyngeal or oropharyngeal swab were collected from each participant by mobile phlebotomists. Over a roughly 2-month period, participants in the prospective study had the option of providing additional blood draws and questionnaires. Prospective study blood samples were shipped either frozen or at room temperature before DNA extraction.

The V and J segments used are TRBV5-1 and TRBJ2-7, with the D gene not clear enough to name. What was sequenced was PBMCs or T cells enriched from blood (not recorded which). The clonotype comes from a woman aged 18-35 years with acute COVID-19. The CDR3 corresponds to CASSLESRREQYF. The DNA sequence reads TGCGCCAGCAGCTTGGAGTCTAGACGGGAGCAGTACTTC. The full variable domain, completed from the reference TRBV5-1 and TRBJ2-7 proteins outside the CDR3, reads KAGVTQTPRYLIKTRGQQVTLSCSPISGHRSVSWYQQTPGQGLQFLFEYFSETQRNKGNFPGRFSGRQFSNSRSEMNVSTLELGDSALYLCASSLESRREQYFGPGTRLTVT.